Below, 3 T cell receptor beta chains from the same sample are listed, as sequenced in a study of T cell clones after liver transplantation. Assay: immunoSEQ multiplex PCR; the TCRdb copy retains only in-frame clones and omits some. The table lists tens of thousands of clones, 90% of them singletons. The sequenced sample was CD4+ T cells from blood, obtained before liver transplant. The origin of the receptors is a human donor who received a liver transplant.

V usage is TRBV2 and J usage is TRBJ1-1, with D possibly being TRBD1 (5 bases). CDR1 and CDR2 (germline): SNHLY, FYNNEI. Deletions cut 4 bases from V and 0 bases from J, with 9 bases between. The CDR3 consists of 14 residues. The CDR3 sequence: CASSVAGMNTEAFF. The CDR3 nucleotides read TGTGCCAGCAGTGTAGCAGGGATGAACACTGAAGCTTTCTTT.

This chain joins TRBV30 and TRBJ2-5; 9 positions agree with TRBD1. The trim removed 8 bases at V and 9 bases at J, leaving 10 bases unmatched. This CDR3 has 12 amino acids. Germline V CDR1 and CDR2: GTSNPN, SVGIG (reference sequence). The CDR3 is CAGTGGSGPQYF. The DNA of the CDR3 is TGTGCCGGTACAGGGGGCTCTGGGCCCCAGTACTTC. Complete variable domain (other parts from reference TRBV30 and TRBJ2-5): SQTIHQWPATLVQPVGSPLSLECTVEGTSNPNLYWYRQAAGRGLQLLFYSVGIGQISSEVPQNLSASRPQDRQFILSSKKLLLSDSGFYLCAGTGGSGPQYFGPGTRLLVL.

The V call is TRBV7-9, the J call TRBJ2-1; D unresolved. Germline assignment: CDR1 SEHNR and CDR2 FQNEAQ (reference sequence). The CDR3 length is 12 residues. V shed 0 bases and J shed 4 bases, with 1 base lying between them. DNA for the CDR3: TGTGCCAGCAGCTTAGCGTACAATGAGCAGTTCTTC. Protein product: CASSLAYNEQFF.